These T cell receptor beta chains were read from a single sample in a study of shared clonotypes between healthy human individuals. The table came from immunoSEQ multiplex PCR; TCRdb's copy has only in-frame clones and leaves some out. The table records roughly 1,100,000 clones, about 75% of them present only once. Sequencing used memory CD4+ T cells sorted from blood. These receptors all come from a man aged 18 to 29 in good health. The CDR3 runs from the conserved cysteine through the conserved F or W. The order of the fields is CDR3 length, J gene, V gene, D gene, clone size, CDR3 protein, CDR3 DNA. A D gene is named only where the DNA matches it firmly. The size entry is marked missing in some rows and otherwise reads once, few, many or a size class.

CDR3 length: 13; J gene: TRBJ1-5; V gene: TRBV7-2; D gene: -; clone size: -; CDR3 protein: CASSGGQSQPQHF; CDR3 DNA: TGTGCCAGCAGCGGAGGACAATCTCAGCCCCAGCATTTT
CDR3 length: 17; J gene: TRBJ2-2; V gene: TRBV7-2; D gene: TRBD2; clone size: -; CDR3 protein: CASSLAGLAGGTGELFF; CDR3 DNA: TGTGCCAGCAGCTTAGCTGGGCTAGCGGGAGGCACCGGGGAGCTGTTTTTT
CDR3 length: 14; J gene: TRBJ2-7; V gene: TRBV5-1; D gene: TRBD2; clone size: -; CDR3 protein: CASSLSGVPYEQYF; CDR3 DNA: TGCGCCAGCAGCTTGAGCGGGGTCCCCTACGAGCAGTACTTC
CDR3 length: 15; J gene: TRBJ2-2; V gene: TRBV6-5; D gene: TRBD1; clone size: few; CDR3 protein: CASSPGTANTGELFF; CDR3 DNA: TGTGCCAGCAGCCCCGGGACAGCGAACACCGGGGAGCTGTTTTTT
CDR3 length: 13; J gene: TRBJ2-4; V gene: TRBV27; D gene: -; clone size: many; CDR3 protein: CASPDLAKNIQYF; CDR3 DNA: TGTGCCAGCCCTGACTTAGCCAAAAACATTCAGTACTTC
CDR3 length: 13; J gene: TRBJ1-1; V gene: TRBV7-3; D gene: TRBD1; clone size: -; CDR3 protein: CASSPDRDTEAFF; CDR3 DNA: TGTGCCAGCAGCCCGGACAGGGACACTGAAGCTTTCTTT
CDR3 length: 15; J gene: TRBJ1-6; V gene: TRBV6-1; D gene: -; clone size: -; CDR3 protein: CASREKQGGYSPLHF; CDR3 DNA: TGTGCCAGCAGAGAAAAGCAGGGAGGGTATTCACCCCTCCACTTT
CDR3 length: 15; J gene: TRBJ2-5; V gene: TRBV6-1; D gene: TRBD1; clone size: -; CDR3 protein: CASRMGQQGAETQYF; CDR3 DNA: TGTGCCAGCAGGATGGGACAACAGGGGGCAGAGACCCAGTACTTC
CDR3 length: 15; J gene: TRBJ2-4; V gene: TRBV5-4; D gene: -; clone size: -; CDR3 protein: CASSGSGIRSDIQYF; CDR3 DNA: TGTGCCAGCAGCGGATCAGGGATAAGGTCCGACATTCAGTACTTC
CDR3 length: 14; J gene: TRBJ2-3; V gene: TRBV18; D gene: -; clone size: -; CDR3 protein: CASSLVGNTDTQYF; CDR3 DNA: TGTGCCAGCTCACTGGTCGGGAACACAGATACGCAGTATTTT
CDR3 length: 13; J gene: TRBJ1-1; V gene: TRBV30; D gene: -; clone size: many; CDR3 protein: CATGGEKNTEAFF; CDR3 DNA: TGTGCTACCGGGGGGGAGAAGAACACTGAAGCTTTCTTT
CDR3 length: 15; J gene: TRBJ2-5; V gene: TRBV5-4; D gene: TRBD1; clone size: -; CDR3 protein: CASSLRTGAGETQYF; CDR3 DNA: TGTGCCAGCAGCCTGCGGACAGGCGCCGGGGAGACCCAGTACTTC
CDR3 length: 14; J gene: TRBJ2-3; V gene: TRBV6-5; D gene: -; clone size: -; CDR3 protein: CASSYATSTDTQYF; CDR3 DNA: TGTGCCAGCAGTTACGCGACGAGCACAGATACGCAGTATTTT
CDR3 length: 15; J gene: TRBJ1-1; V gene: TRBV7-6; D gene: -; clone size: -; CDR3 protein: CASSLMRVGNTEAFF; CDR3 DNA: TGTGCCAGCAGCTTAATGAGGGTAGGCAACACTGAAGCTTTCTTT
CDR3 length: 15; J gene: TRBJ1-4; V gene: TRBV10-3; D gene: TRBD1; clone size: -; CDR3 protein: CAISDLVGGEGKLFF; CDR3 DNA: TGTGCCATCAGTGATTTAGTAGGGGGCGAGGGAAAACTGTTTTTT
CDR3 length: 15; J gene: TRBJ2-1; V gene: TRBV6-6; D gene: -; clone size: -; CDR3 protein: CASRRRESSYNEQFF; CDR3 DNA: TGTGCCAGCAGGCGCAGGGAATCGAGCTACAATGAGCAGTTCTTC
CDR3 length: 15; J gene: TRBJ2-7; V gene: TRBV28; D gene: TRBD2; clone size: -; CDR3 protein: CASSLGLAAPYEQYF; CDR3 DNA: TGTGCCAGCAGCCTGGGACTAGCGGCTCCCTACGAGCAGTACTTC
CDR3 length: 16; J gene: TRBJ1-5; V gene: TRBV4-1; D gene: -; clone size: -; CDR3 protein: CASSQDAVFSNQPQHF; CDR3 DNA: TGCGCCAGCAGCCAAGACGCGGTGTTTAGCAATCAGCCCCAGCATTTT
CDR3 length: 14; J gene: TRBJ1-1; V gene: TRBV21-1; D gene: -; clone size: -; CDR3 protein: CASSKRGVRTEAFF; CDR3 DNA: TGTGCCAGCAGCAAAAGAGGTGTAAGGACTGAAGCTTTCTTT
CDR3 length: 13; J gene: TRBJ1-6; V gene: TRBV6-5; D gene: -; clone size: few; CDR3 protein: CASSYSRDSPLHF; CDR3 DNA: TGTGCCAGCAGTTACTCAAGGGATTCACCCCTCCACTTT
CDR3 length: 14; J gene: TRBJ2-5; V gene: TRBV5-1; D gene: -; clone size: once; CDR3 protein: CASSSQGLQETQYF; CDR3 DNA: TGCGCCAGCAGCTCTCAGGGTCTACAAGAGACCCAGTACTTC
CDR3 length: 11; J gene: TRBJ2-5; V gene: TRBV29-1; D gene: -; clone size: -; CDR3 protein: CSVGDTETQYF; CDR3 DNA: TGCAGCGTTGGGGATACGGAGACCCAGTACTTC
CDR3 length: 15; J gene: TRBJ2-2; V gene: TRBV6-6; D gene: TRBD1; clone size: -; CDR3 protein: CASSYPGTGGGELFF; CDR3 DNA: TGTGCCAGCAGTTACCCTGGGACAGGGGGCGGGGAGCTGTTTTTT
CDR3 length: 15; J gene: TRBJ1-4; V gene: TRBV5-1; D gene: -; clone size: -; CDR3 protein: CASSLLGEPGEKLFF; CDR3 DNA: TGCGCCAGCAGCTTGTTAGGAGAGCCAGGGGAAAAACTGTTTTTT
CDR3 length: 14; J gene: TRBJ2-7; V gene: TRBV5-1; D gene: -; clone size: few; CDR3 protein: CASSLAGSSYEQYF; CDR3 DNA: TGCGCCAGCAGCCTTGCGGGCAGCTCCTACGAGCAGTACTTC
CDR3 length: 14; J gene: TRBJ2-7; V gene: TRBV7-9; D gene: -; clone size: -; CDR3 protein: CASSSDINSYEQYF; CDR3 DNA: TGTGCCAGCAGCTCCGACATAAATTCCTACGAGCAGTACTTC
CDR3 length: 16; J gene: TRBJ2-5; V gene: TRBV7-6; D gene: TRBD2; clone size: -; CDR3 protein: CASHGLAGDWGETQYF; CDR3 DNA: TGTGCCAGCCACGGACTAGCGGGAGATTGGGGGGAGACCCAGTACTTC
CDR3 length: 13; J gene: TRBJ1-2; V gene: TRBV19; D gene: -; clone size: -; CDR3 protein: CASRPGTKKGYTF; CDR3 DNA: TGTGCCAGTAGGCCCGGGACAAAAAAGGGCTACACCTTC
CDR3 length: 16; J gene: TRBJ2-7; V gene: TRBV6-1; D gene: TRBD1; clone size: -; CDR3 protein: CASSEVGTGFSYEQYF; CDR3 DNA: TGTGCCAGCAGTGAAGTGGGGACAGGGTTTTCCTACGAGCAGTACTTC
CDR3 length: 14; J gene: TRBJ2-1; V gene: TRBV5-1; D gene: -; clone size: -; CDR3 protein: CASSLGDRNNEQFF; CDR3 DNA: TGCGCCAGCAGCTTGGGGGACCGAAACAATGAGCAGTTCTTC
CDR3 length: 12; J gene: TRBJ2-1; V gene: TRBV7-9; D gene: -; clone size: -; CDR3 protein: CASDGTYNEQFF; CDR3 DNA: TGTGCCAGCGATGGAACCTACAATGAGCAGTTCTTC
CDR3 length: 14; J gene: TRBJ2-3; V gene: TRBV5-4; D gene: TRBD2; clone size: -; CDR3 protein: CASSFKAGGDTQYF; CDR3 DNA: TGTGCCAGCAGCTTTAAAGCGGGAGGGGATACGCAGTATTTT
CDR3 length: 13; J gene: TRBJ2-2; V gene: TRBV11-3; D gene: -; clone size: -; CDR3 protein: CASSPRVTGELFF; CDR3 DNA: TGTGCCAGCAGCCCCAGGGTTACCGGGGAGCTGTTTTTT
CDR3 length: 17; J gene: TRBJ2-2; V gene: TRBV5-1; D gene: -; clone size: few; CDR3 protein: CASSLAGDWSSLGELFF; CDR3 DNA: TGCGCCAGCAGCTTGGCTGGGGATTGGTCCTCATTAGGGGAGCTGTTTTTT
CDR3 length: 19; J gene: TRBJ2-5; V gene: TRBV4-1; D gene: -; clone size: -; CDR3 protein: CASSPKNPRSRDKQETQYF; CDR3 DNA: TGCGCCAGCAGCCCAAAGAACCCACGCTCCCGGGACAAACAAGAGACCCAGTACTTC
CDR3 length: 16; J gene: TRBJ1-3; V gene: TRBV21-1; D gene: -; clone size: -; CDR3 protein: CASIKGLGESGNTIYF; CDR3 DNA: TGTGCCAGCATCAAGGGGTTGGGGGAGTCTGGAAACACCATATATTTT
CDR3 length: 13; J gene: TRBJ2-5; V gene: TRBV30; D gene: TRBD1; clone size: -; CDR3 protein: CAWSVGRGETQYF; CDR3 DNA: TGTGCCTGGAGTGTGGGCAGGGGGGAGACCCAGTACTTC
CDR3 length: 14; J gene: TRBJ1-2; V gene: TRBV28; D gene: -; clone size: -; CDR3 protein: CASSLPGTNYGYTF; CDR3 DNA: TGTGCCAGCAGTTTGCCAGGCACTAACTATGGCTACACCTTC
CDR3 length: 17; J gene: TRBJ2-3; V gene: TRBV5-7; D gene: TRBD2; clone size: once; CDR3 protein: CASSLSLAGGCTDTQYF; CDR3 DNA: TGTGCCAGCAGCTTGAGCCTAGCGGGGGGATGCACAGATACGCAGTATTTT
CDR3 length: 14; J gene: TRBJ2-6; V gene: TRBV19; D gene: TRBD1; clone size: -; CDR3 protein: CASTTGAGANVLTF; CDR3 DNA: TGTGCCAGTACCACAGGGGCTGGGGCCAACGTCCTGACTTTC
CDR3 length: 18; J gene: TRBJ1-4; V gene: TRBV5-6; D gene: TRBD1; clone size: -; CDR3 protein: CASSFRGSSQSTNEKLFF; CDR3 DNA: TGTGCCAGCAGCTTCAGGGGGTCTTCCCAGTCGACTAATGAAAAACTGTTTTTT
CDR3 length: 11; J gene: TRBJ2-7; V gene: TRBV29-1; D gene: TRBD2; clone size: -; CDR3 protein: CSVVRGGEQYF; CDR3 DNA: TGCAGCGTTGTACGGGGGGGCGAGCAGTACTTC
CDR3 length: 15; J gene: TRBJ2-3; V gene: TRBV6-5; D gene: TRBD2; clone size: -; CDR3 protein: CASSKQRGNTDTQYF; CDR3 DNA: TGTGCCAGCAGTAAACAGCGGGGGAACACAGATACGCAGTATTTT
CDR3 length: 16; J gene: TRBJ2-1; V gene: TRBV7-9; D gene: TRBD2; clone size: once; CDR3 protein: CASSFGLAGGYNEQFF; CDR3 DNA: TGTGCCAGCAGCTTCGGACTAGCGGGTGGGTACAATGAGCAGTTCTTC
CDR3 length: 13; J gene: TRBJ2-1; V gene: TRBV9; D gene: -; clone size: -; CDR3 protein: CASSGSGYNEQFF; CDR3 DNA: TGTGCCAGCAGCGGTTCAGGCTACAATGAGCAGTTCTTC